This T cell receptor (beta chain) is from a study of CD8+ T cells in alopecia areata. This CDR3 comprises 10 residues. The V end was cut by 4 bases, the J end by 7 bases, with 7 bases between. Germline assignment: CDR1 DFQATT and CDR2 SNEGSKA (reference sequence). Described treatment: oral pan-JAK inhibitor, 5-10 mg twice daily. This clone was observed a few times. As the sequencing template, cDNA was produced by extracting RNA and reverse transcribing it. Data came from immunoSEQ multiplex PCR; TCRdb stores just in-frame clones and leaves some out. This sample has more than 200,000 clones, with 55% to 70% found just once.

The rearrangement joins TRBV20-1 to TRBJ2-5; no clear D. Source: CD4+ T cells sorted from blood, taken at week 4, from a patient treated with tofacitinib. The receptor was isolated from a human donor with alopecia areata. DNA of the CDR3: TGCAGTGCTACAAGTGGGACCCAGTACTTC. It translates to CSATSGTQYF.